Below, 3 T cell receptor beta chains from the same sample are listed, as sequenced in a study of vaccination effects on CD4 cells after COVID-19. No cognate antigen is known for these TCRs. Culture lasted about ten days before CD4+ T cell isolation. PCR-confirmed SARS-CoV-2 infection occurred in the person between March and December 2020. Either the mRNA-1273 or the BNT162b2 vaccine was given to participants as two doses. The table came from immunoSEQ multiplex PCR; TCRdb's copy has only in-frame clones and leaves some out. The sample lists approximately 30,000 clones, around 74% occurring once. Sequencing was performed on CD4+ T cells from PBMCs cultured without peptide, taken after COVID-19 vaccination. The receptors stem from a human donor who had a prior SARS-CoV-2 infection.

This chain connects TRBV6-5 to TRBJ1-2, with D hard to call. From germline, CDR1 is MNHEY and CDR2 SVGAGI. V lost 8 bases, J lost 3 bases, and 13 bases lay in between. This CDR3 has 13 residues. The CDR3 here is CASSSLDYYGYTF. The CDR3 bases are TGTGCCAGCTCTTCTCTGGACTACTATGGCTACACCTTC.

This clone was detected only once. V is TRBV11-1 and J is TRBJ2-3; TRBD2 might be the D (5 bases). V was clipped by 5 bases and J by 4 bases, with 10 bases between them. The CDR3 loop spans 13 amino acids. CDR1 and CDR2 (germline): SGHAT, FQDESV (reference sequence). The CDR3 spells CASSPSEADTQYF. The CDR3 nucleotides are TGTGCCAGCAGCCCGTCGGAGGCAGATACGCAGTATTTT.

V usage is TRBV18 and J usage is TRBJ1-4; 7 nucleotides line up with TRBD1. V shed 3 bases and J 7 bases; nucleotides not matched to a gene: 14. The CDR3 consists of 17 residues. Germline assignment: CDR1 KGHSH and CDR2 LQKENI. The CDR3 protein is CASSPFTGVQGSEKLFF. The DNA for the CDR3 is TGTGCCAGCTCACCGTTTACAGGGGTGCAAGGAAGTGAAAAACTGTTTTTT.